This T cell receptor (beta chain) is from a study of technical replicates of blood from several donors. The germline V gene has CDR1 KGHSH and CDR2 LQKENI. V lost 3 bases, J lost 3 bases, and 2 bases stayed unmatched. The CDR3 has 13 residues. Some clones are missing from TCRdb's copy, which holds only in-frame ones; the method was immunoSEQ multiplex PCR. The profile covers around 80,000 clones, with 95% to 98% appearing a single time and approximately 0.14% taken by the ten largest. Sequencing was done on a sample of T cells isolated from PBMCs. This receptor was taken from a human donor in good health. The chain couples TRBV18 to TRBJ2-7; 7 bases map to TRBD2. CDR3 DNA sequence: TGTGCCAGCTCACCGGGGGGGAGCTACGAGCAGTACTTC. Protein: CASSPGGSYEQYF.